This T cell receptor (beta chain) was obtained from a study of cytomegalovirus exposure and HLA in healthy donors (dated by TCRdb to about 2017). Turning to the overall study: An earlier analysis of some 550 of the donors reported 250 to 300 Gb of sequence data and 117 million unique TCR beta sequences from about 179 million T cells. A later analysis re-analyzed previously published TCR beta repertoires from roughly 630 donors and added high-resolution HLA genotyping to study TCR occurrence patterns. Every discovery cohort repertoire had been produced on one sequencing platform. Among some 410 genotyped donors of the cohort, an average of about 240,000 unique TCR beta nucleotide sequences was sequenced per donor, of which 15% to 20% were non-productive. Genome-wide SNP genotypes for about three fifths of the roughly 670 donors were used in a later genetic analysis, which treated that subset as a discovery cohort. High-throughput TCR immunosequencing, statistical association of individual TCRs with disease status, and machine learning were combined to predict cytomegalovirus infection status. The T cell repertoires of some 700 subjects were profiled by immunosequencing and related to cytomegalovirus serostatus. Donor age, sex, ethnicity and CMV serostatus were compiled alongside the repertoire data. Besides the first cohort of 550 to 750 subjects, a separate validation cohort made up of roughly 130 different subjects was used. Of the approximately 400 genotyped donors, approximately 80% fell in the genetic ancestry cluster associated with self-reported Caucasian donors. About 310 gigabases of sequencing data and tens of millions of unique TCR sequences were included in an early release covering several hundred HLA-typed donors. The number of donors typed differed by locus, with about 629-630 for A, B, C, DRB1 and DQB1, 522 for DQA1, over 600 for DPA1, and some 470 for DPB1. Roughly 5 DR-DQ haplotypes were handled as single units for association and clustering because linkage in the cohort was strong. Rather than using new phenotypic data, the later analysis identified candidate immune exposures from TCR beta sequences and from how often those sequences occurred across donors. The study aimed to test whether cataloging public T cell receptors could reveal signatures of past pathogen exposure. In an earlier analysis of 500 to 650 of the donors, high-throughput TCR beta sequencing was used to judge whether each TCR beta V gene segment behaved as functional or pseudogenic. HLA typing included class I and class II loci at four-digit resolution. Study-wide conclusions, independent of this receptor: Because counts were too low, around 18 rarely observed V segments, including chromosome 9 orphons, were left out of the earlier analysis of approximately 580 of the donors. In a later analysis, HLA-associated TCR beta chains showed more clonal expansion and lower generation probabilities than non-associated chains that were equally common. Linkage disequilibrium might explain the correlated functional status among segregating V segments, but an unknown experimental factor could not be excluded. A later genetic analysis associated a missense DCLRE1C variant with V-gene and J-gene trimming of TCR beta chains, and an independent cohort replicated the association. The cohort was sequenced for TCR beta chains only, and without alpha or paired-chain data the features that could be detected were limited. A further reported finding was that TCR beta sequences accurately predicted the HLA-A and HLA-B alleles for most subjects in the first cohort. The sequencing pipeline was judged likely to have produced a cluster of highly shared sequence variants as a technical artifact. According to a later analysis, most CMV-associated TCR beta chains appeared to be HLA-restricted, and the HLA associations seemed to be driven largely by CMV exposure. Strong co-occurrence of HLA alleles, especially DR and DQ, made assigning TCR associations to individual alleles difficult. In the study, around 150 TCR beta chains were listed as associated with cytomegalovirus. HLA typing was unavailable for some donors at each locus, so association tests used only the typed subset. A later analysis found that TCR association rates varied across HLA loci, with DRB1 alleles showing the most associated TCRs and HLA-C alleles the fewest. In an earlier analysis of 587 of the donors, most TCR beta V segments appeared in productive rearrangements about 87% or about 30% of the time, broadly matching IMGT annotations. In a later analysis, some 18,000 TCR beta sequences were associated with specific HLA alleles at a false discovery rate of 0.05. According to the authors, the approach could potentially be generalized to other disease states and immunological phenotypes. In vitro tests confirmed that three of the cytomegalovirus-associated TCR beta chains recognize cytomegalovirus antigens. Some IMGT-functional V segments, including TRBV6-2 and TRBV6-3, could not be distinguished by the 87-base-pair reads and were therefore excluded. The presence/absence analyses assumed that sequencing depth was roughly uniform across donors, and that assumption may not be true. A later analysis reported that several top co-occurrence clusters appeared linked to parvovirus B19, influenza, CMV and Epstein-Barr virus. Compared with the 666-donor mean, donors in an Asian-associated ancestry cluster had fewer N-insertions in productive TCRs, according to a later genetic analysis. The classifier was reported to diagnose cytomegalovirus status with high specificity and sensitivity in both the original and validation cohorts. The only immune exposure information available for the cohort was CMV serostatus. Most TCR sequences were seen in very few donors, while some public TCRs were found in many individuals.

Remarks on this clone: It lacks a known antigen. No base quality values were provided; no much bigger clone lies one nucleotide off.

The cohort was made up of 650 to 700 healthy bone marrow donors. All cohort members were sampled while nominally healthy, although unrecorded immune exposures were likely present. The donor was CMV seronegative and was included in the group of about 350 seronegative cohort members. A peripheral blood sample was collected from each donor, and TCR beta sequencing was performed on peripheral blood mononuclear cells. The Qiagen DNeasy Blood Extraction Kit was used to extract genomic DNA from the blood cell samples. Inclusive of the bounding cysteine and phenylalanine, the CDR3 is 13 residues long. The entry retains the CDR3 DNA only, 39 bases that are in frame from base 1. The germline ends are 10 bases apart after V is trimmed by 4 bases and J by 4 bases. The germline V gene gives CDR1 as SGHDN and CDR2 as FVKESK. The library was produced with the immunoSEQ multiplex PCR assay. The multiplex PCR relied on a mix of 60 forward primers for TCR Vbeta segments and 13 reverse primers for TCR Jbeta segments. Amplification of the CDR3 region of rearranged TCR beta genes was performed with a multiplex PCR assay on genomic DNA. Amplified TCR beta libraries were sequenced as 87-base-pair reads on the Illumina HiSeq System. On the study's bioinformatics: Across the 500 to 700 repertoires, a later analysis counted around 80 million unique TCR beta chains, 9.5 million to 12 million of which were shared by at least two donors. To remove PCR and sequencing errors, raw reads were error-corrected and collapsed into unique sequences using a nearest-neighbor algorithm that merged closely related sequences. CDR3 sequences were aligned to IMGT reference sequences to assign V, D and J gene segments. For a sequence to be retained, a match of at least six nucleotides to both a V gene segment and a J gene segment was required. Rearrangements were classified as productive when the CDR3 lacked stop codons and remained in frame with V and J, and all other rearrangements were classified as non-productive. CDR3 was defined by IMGT convention, running from the second conserved V-encoded cysteine to the conserved J-encoded phenylalanine. The earlier analysis of a few hundred of the donors excluded sequences that lacked an unambiguous match to a single V gene segment. An earlier analysis of a few hundred of the donors called V segments functional above 56.7% productive rearrangements and segregating when the between-donor standard deviation exceeded 5%. A statistical classification framework was built to diagnose cytomegalovirus status from the catalog of TCR beta chain sequences. In a later analysis, V and J genes were assigned by comparing TCR nucleotide sequences against IMGT/GENE-DB human TR gene sequences. Using the TCRdist pipeline, a later analysis assigned CDR3 sequences along with most-parsimonious VDJ recombination scenarios. In a later analysis, each TCR beta chain was defined by its CDR3 amino acid sequence together with its V-gene family, and reads without a unique V-gene family were excluded. In a later analysis, 450 to 600 highly shared, low-generation-probability nucleotide sequences were removed to address suspected cross-contamination and a sequencing artifact. In a later analysis, a clonal expansion index was calculated for each public chain from normalized within-repertoire ranks of inferred template counts. In a later analysis, generation probabilities were computed with a VDJ recombination model fitted to out-of-frame rearrangements, and the resulting probabilities were checked against IGoR. A later analysis scored TCR-TCR, TCR-HLA and TCR-CMV co-occurrence with hypergeometric tests, applying a repertoire-size bias correction to TCR pairs. False discovery rates were estimated in a later analysis by permuting HLA or CMV assignments 20 times. A later analysis grouped co-occurring TCRs with DBSCAN, adding TCRdist sequence similarity when clustering within HLA-allele-positive subsets. Repertoires with fewer than 30,000 or more than 120,000 public chains were left out of co-occurrence clustering, as were about 5 repertoires with anomalous nucleotide sharing. TCRdb retrieved this table from immuneACCESS and kept in-frame rearrangements only. Not all clones are present; in checked studies, unresolved V genes account for under half, and no reason is known for the remainder. The V and J calls and the clone size are those of that table, but D and trimming were determined from the DNA. The sample data list some 120,000 clones, and 81% of these were observed just once. In total, the top ten clones hold roughly 1.8% of the sample.

This TCR was recovered from a man aged 18 to 35 in good health and CMV-seronegative. Recombination connected TRBV14 to TRBJ1-2; the D segment could be TRBD1, given 5 matching bases. Material for sequencing was PBMCs. CDR3 protein: CASSPDRGYGYTF. The nucleotide sequence reads TGTGCCAGCAGCCCCGACAGAGGCTATGGCTACACCTTC.